This T cell receptor (beta chain) was recovered during a study of T cells in Graves' hyperthyroidism and ophthalmopathy. TCR beta CDR3 regions were amplified from RNA transcripts. HTBI primers were employed in a first-round RT-PCR of the TCR CDR3. TCRdb reanalysed the multiplex PCR reads using MiXCR and keeps one entry per CDR3 protein. The table has some 400,000 distinct CDR3 sequences, roughly 14% seen once. Germline V gene sequence: CDR1 DFQATT, CDR2 SNEGSKA (reference sequence). The CDR3 is made up of 14 amino acids. Trimming left V 1 base short and J 4 bases short, with 14 bases between. This clonotype occurred many times.

The sequenced sample consisted of blood. The sequence was obtained from a man aged 30 to 39 with Graves' hyperthyroidism that later progressed to Graves' ophthalmopathy. The gene calls are TRBV20-1 and TRBJ2-7; D might be TRBD2 (5 bases). The CDR3 DNA is TGCAGTGCTAGAGTCCGGGATCTTTTGTACGAGCAGTACTTC. Protein sequence: CSARVRDLLYEQYF.